This TCR beta chain came from a study of breast tumors, draining lymph nodes, adjacent tissues. Study observations and caveats: Compared with basal-like, luminal-like tumors shared significantly more repertoire with nontumor tissue. Tumor TCR diversity was below lymph nodes but above nontumor tissue. Findings are consistent with lymph node origin and intratumoral expansion of most tumor T cells. That most tumor T cells come from lymph nodes remained unproven.

A remark on this clonotype: Its matching antigen is unknown.

Unmatched junction bases numbered 5, after V lost 5 bases and J lost 2 bases. This CDR3 is 14 amino acids long. The germline V gene has CDR1 LNHNV and CDR2 YYDKDF (reference sequence). Each CDR3 protein is one row after TCRdb ran MiXCR on the multiplex PCR reads. This sample has roughly 32,000 distinct CDR3 sequences, with approximately 37% found just once. Sequencing was done on a sample of breast tumor tissue. V usage is TRBV15 and J usage is TRBJ2-5; 7 nucleotides match TRBD1. This sequence was found in a female donor with breast cancer. Some clones in this sample may be carry-over from other donors' samples. The CDR3 loop is CATSLGTVQETQYF. The CDR3 nucleotides are TGTGCCACCAGCCTCGGGACAGTGCAAGAGACCCAGTACTTC.